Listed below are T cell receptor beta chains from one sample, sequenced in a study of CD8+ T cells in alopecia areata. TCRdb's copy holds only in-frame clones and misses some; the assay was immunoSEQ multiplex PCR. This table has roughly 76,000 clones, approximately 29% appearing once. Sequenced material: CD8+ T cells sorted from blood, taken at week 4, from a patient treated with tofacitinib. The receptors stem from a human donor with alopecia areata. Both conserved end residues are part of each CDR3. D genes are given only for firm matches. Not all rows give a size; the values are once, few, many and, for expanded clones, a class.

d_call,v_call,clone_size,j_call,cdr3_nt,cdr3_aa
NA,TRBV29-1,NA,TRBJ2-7,TGCAGCGTTGAAGGTCGCAGACCTTACGAGCAGTACTTC,CSVEGRRPYEQYF
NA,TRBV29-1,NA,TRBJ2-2,TGCAGCGTTGACGGGGTGCCCGCCGGGGAGCTGTTTTTT,CSVDGVPAGELFF
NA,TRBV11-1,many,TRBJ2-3,TGTGCCAGCAGCTTAGGAGGGTCCGCAGATACGCAGTATTTT,CASSLGGSADTQYF
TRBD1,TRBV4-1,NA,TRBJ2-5,TGCGCCAGCAGCGGTCCGGGACAGCGAGAGACCCAGTACTTC,CASSGPGQRETQYF
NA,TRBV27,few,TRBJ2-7,TGTGCCAGCATCACCCGGGACCATTCCTACGAGCAGTACTTC,CASITRDHSYEQYF
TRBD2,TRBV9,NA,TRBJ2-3,TGTGCCAGCAGCCTACCTCGGGACTATCTAACAGATACGCAGTATTTT,CASSLPRDYLTDTQYF
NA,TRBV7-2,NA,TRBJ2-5,TGTGCCAGCAGCTTATTATATGGCAGCCCCCAAGAGACCCAGTACTTC,CASSLLYGSPQETQYF
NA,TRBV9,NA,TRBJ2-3,TGTGCCAGCAGCGCATTCCGGACTGGGACAGATACGCAGTATTTT,CASSAFRTGTDTQYF
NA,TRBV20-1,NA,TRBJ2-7,TGCAGTGCTACCCAGTACTACGAGCAGTACTTC,CSATQYYEQYF
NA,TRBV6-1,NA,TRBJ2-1,TGTGCCATAGACACTCAAACCTACAATGAGCAGTTCTTC,CAIDTQTYNEQFF
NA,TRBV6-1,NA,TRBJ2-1,TGTGCCAGCCGCATAGGGGATGAGCAGTTCTTC,CASRIGDEQFF
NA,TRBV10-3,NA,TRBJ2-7,TGTGCCATCAGTGAGTTTGTGCAGGGCCTGGCCCTCGACGAGCAGTACTTC,CAISEFVQGLALDEQYF
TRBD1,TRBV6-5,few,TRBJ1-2,TGTGCCAGCACCCTAACAGGGGATGGCTACACCTTC,CASTLTGDGYTF
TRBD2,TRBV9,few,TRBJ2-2,TGTGCCAGCAGCGTAGGTGGCGGGAGTGGCACCGGGGAGCTGTTTTTT,CASSVGGGSGTGELFF
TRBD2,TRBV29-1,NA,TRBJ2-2,TGCAGCGTTGCCGGGGGGAGAGGTTCCACCGGGGAGCTGTTTTTT,CSVAGGRGSTGELFF
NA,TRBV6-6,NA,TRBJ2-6,TGTGCCAGCACATTAAAGTTACCTGGGGCCAACGTCCTGACTTTC,CASTLKLPGANVLTF
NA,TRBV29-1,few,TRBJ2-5,TGCAGCGTTGAAAAAGGATCTCAAGAGACCCAGTACTTC,CSVEKGSQETQYF
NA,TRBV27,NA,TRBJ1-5,TGTGCCAGCAGTCTTGGGGGGGGACAGCCCCAGCATTTT,CASSLGGGQPQHF
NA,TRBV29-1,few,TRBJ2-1,TGCAGCGTTGGGGCAGGGGAGGGTGCCTACAATGAGCAGTTCTTC,CSVGAGEGAYNEQFF
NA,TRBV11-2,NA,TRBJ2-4,TGTGCCAGCAACCTCGGGGGAATCGGAAACATTCAGTACTTC,CASNLGGIGNIQYF
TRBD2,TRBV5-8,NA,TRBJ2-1,TGTGCCAGCAGCGTCTCGGGTAGCGGGGCCTCCTACAATGAGCAGTTCTTC,CASSVSGSGASYNEQFF
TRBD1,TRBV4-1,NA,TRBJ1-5,TGCGCCAGCAGCCTACACGGGACAGGGGACCAGCCCCAGCATTTT,CASSLHGTGDQPQHF
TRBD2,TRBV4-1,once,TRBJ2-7,TGCGCCAGCAGCCAAGAAAGCGGGATGACAACCTACGAGCAGTACTTC,CASSQESGMTTYEQYF
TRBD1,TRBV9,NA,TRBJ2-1,TGTGCCAGCAGCGCCCGGACAGGCCCCTACAATGAGCAGTTCTTC,CASSARTGPYNEQFF
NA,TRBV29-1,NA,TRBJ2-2,TGCAGCGTTGGACTGCCGAACACCGGGGAGCTGTTTTTT,CSVGLPNTGELFF
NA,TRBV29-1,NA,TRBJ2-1,TGCAGCGTTGTAGCCTCATACAATGAGCAGTTCTTC,CSVVASYNEQFF
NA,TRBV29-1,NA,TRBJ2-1,TGCAGCGTTGTGGGGGGCGGGAGAATAGATGAGCAGTTCTTC,CSVVGGGRIDEQFF
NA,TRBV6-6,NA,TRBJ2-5,TGTGCCAGCATCATCGGAGGGACCCAGTACTTC,CASIIGGTQYF
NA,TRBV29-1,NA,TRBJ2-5,TGCAGCGTTGACCCGAGCGGGCAAGAGACCCAGTACTTC,CSVDPSGQETQYF
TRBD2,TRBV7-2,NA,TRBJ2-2,TGTGCCAGCAGCTTAGTAGGATTGGTTACTAGCGGGAGTTGGTTGTTTTTT,CASSLVGLVTSGSWLFF
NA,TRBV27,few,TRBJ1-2,TGTGCCAGCTCGGGAGGAGATTATGGCTACACCTTC,CASSGGDYGYTF
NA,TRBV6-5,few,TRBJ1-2,TGTGCCAGCAGTTACTCGAATTCAGGGGTCATCGATGGCTACACCTTC,CASSYSNSGVIDGYTF
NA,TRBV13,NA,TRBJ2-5,TGTGCCAGCAAACAAGGAGGCTCGGAGACCCAGTACTTC,CASKQGGSETQYF
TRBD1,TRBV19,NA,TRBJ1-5,TGTGCCAGTAGTACCCCGGACAGGGTGGGCCAGCCCCAGCATTTT,CASSTPDRVGQPQHF
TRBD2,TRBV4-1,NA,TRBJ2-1,TGCGCCAGCAGCCAAGATTCTAGCGGGAGGGCCTTCGGTGGTGAGCAGTTCTTC,CASSQDSSGRAFGGEQFF
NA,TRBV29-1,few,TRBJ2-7,TGCAGCGTTGGTCCCGACTACGAGCAGTACTTC,CSVGPDYEQYF
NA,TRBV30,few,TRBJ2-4,TGTGCCTGGGTGGAGGGCGACAGGGCCCCAAACATTCAGTACTTC,CAWVEGDRAPNIQYF